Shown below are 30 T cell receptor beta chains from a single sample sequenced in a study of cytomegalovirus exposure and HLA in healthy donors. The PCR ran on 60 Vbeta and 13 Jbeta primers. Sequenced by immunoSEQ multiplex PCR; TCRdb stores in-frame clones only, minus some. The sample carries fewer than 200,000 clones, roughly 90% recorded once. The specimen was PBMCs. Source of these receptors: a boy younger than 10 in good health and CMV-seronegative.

The CDR3 sequence: CASSLALAGGQEQYF. The CDR3 bases are TGTGCCAGCAGCTTGGCTCTAGCGGGGGGGCAAGAGCAGTACTTC. The J gene is TRBJ2-7, the V gene TRBV5-4, with 12 bases fitting TRBD2. Per the germline V gene, CDR1 is SGHNT and CDR2 is YYREEE (reference sequence). V trimming: 0 bases; J trimming: 7 bases; junction bases outside the gene matches: 5. This CDR3 has 15 residues.

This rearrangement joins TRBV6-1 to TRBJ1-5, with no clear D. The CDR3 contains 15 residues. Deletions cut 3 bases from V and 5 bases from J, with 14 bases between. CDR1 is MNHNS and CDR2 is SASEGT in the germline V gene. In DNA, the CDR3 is TGTGCCAGCAGTGATGGTCTTGTCAACTATCAGCCCCAGCATTTT. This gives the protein CASSDGLVNYQPQHF.

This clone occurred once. The CDR3 here is CASSPQRDRSSYNSPLHF. CDR3 bases: TGTGCCAGTAGTCCGCAGAGGGACAGAAGCTCCTATAATTCACCCCTCCACTTT. This chain uses TRBV19 with TRBJ1-6, with 7 bases fitting TRBD1. Germline-derived CDR1 and CDR2 are LNHDA and SQIVND (reference sequence). CDR3 length equals 18 residues. V lost 5 bases, J lost 0 bases, and 10 bases stayed unmatched.

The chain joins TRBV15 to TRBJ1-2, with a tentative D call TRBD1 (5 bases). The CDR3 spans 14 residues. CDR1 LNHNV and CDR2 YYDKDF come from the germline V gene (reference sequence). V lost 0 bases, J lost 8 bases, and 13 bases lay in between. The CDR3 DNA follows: TGTGCCACCAGCAGAGAGTCCAGGGCGGGGGGCTACACCTTC. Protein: CATSRESRAGGYTF. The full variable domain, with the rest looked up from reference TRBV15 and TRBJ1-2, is DAMVIQNPRYQVTQFGKPVTLSCSQTLNHNVMYWYQQKSSQAPKLLFHYYDKDFNNEADTPDNFQSRRPNTSFCFLDIRSPGLGDTAMYLCATSRESRAGGYTFGSGTRLTVV.

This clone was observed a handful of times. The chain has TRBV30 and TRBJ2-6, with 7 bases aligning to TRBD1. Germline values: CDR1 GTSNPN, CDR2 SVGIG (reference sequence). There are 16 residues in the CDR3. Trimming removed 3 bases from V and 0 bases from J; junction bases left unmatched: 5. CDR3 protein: CAWRRQGYSGANVLTF. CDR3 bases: TGTGCCTGGAGACGACAGGGTTACTCTGGGGCCAACGTCCTGACTTTC.

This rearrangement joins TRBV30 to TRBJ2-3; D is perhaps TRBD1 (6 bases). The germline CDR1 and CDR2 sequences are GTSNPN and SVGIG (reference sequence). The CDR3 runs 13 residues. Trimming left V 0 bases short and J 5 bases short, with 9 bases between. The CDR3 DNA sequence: TGTGCCTGGAGTGTACAGGGAATAGATACGCAGTATTTT. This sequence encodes CAWSVQGIDTQYF.

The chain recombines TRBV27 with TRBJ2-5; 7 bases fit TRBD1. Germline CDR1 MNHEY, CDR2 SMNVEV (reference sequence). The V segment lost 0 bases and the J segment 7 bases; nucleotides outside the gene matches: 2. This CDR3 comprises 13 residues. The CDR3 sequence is CASSLSPGGTQYF. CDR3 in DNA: TGTGCCAGCAGTTTATCTCCAGGGGGGACCCAGTACTTC.

CDR3 residues: CASRNPTVHSGANVLTF. For the CDR3, the DNA is TGCGCCAGCAGAAACCCGACAGTCCACTCTGGGGCCAACGTCCTGACTTTC. This sequence joins TRBV23-1 and TRBJ2-6; a possible D gene is TRBD1 (5 bases). TRBV23-1 is classed as an ORF, of uncertain function. V was cut by 6 bases and J by 0 bases, with 15 bases left in between. This CDR3 region has 17 residues.

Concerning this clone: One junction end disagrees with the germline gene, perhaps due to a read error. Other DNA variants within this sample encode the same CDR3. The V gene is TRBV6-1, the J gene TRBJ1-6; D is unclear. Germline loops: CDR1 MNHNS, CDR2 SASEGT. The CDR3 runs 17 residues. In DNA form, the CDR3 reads TGTGCCAGCAGTGAAAGGGTGGTAGGGAGCTATAATTCCCCCCTCCACTTT. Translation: CASSERVVGSYNSPLHF.

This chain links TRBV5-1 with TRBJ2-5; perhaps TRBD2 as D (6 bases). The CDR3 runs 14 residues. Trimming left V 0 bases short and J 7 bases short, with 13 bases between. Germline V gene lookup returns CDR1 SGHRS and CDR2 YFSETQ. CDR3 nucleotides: TGCGCCAGCAGCTTGGAGTGCAGGAGGGGGACCCAGTACTTC. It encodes CASSLECRRGTQYF.

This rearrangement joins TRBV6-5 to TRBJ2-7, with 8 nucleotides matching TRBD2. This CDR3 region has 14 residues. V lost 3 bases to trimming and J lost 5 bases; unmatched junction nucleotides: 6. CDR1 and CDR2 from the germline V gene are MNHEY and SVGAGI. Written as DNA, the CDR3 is TGTGCCAGCAGTTATTGGCGGGGGGCTCACGAGCAGTACTTC. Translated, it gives CASSYWRGAHEQYF.

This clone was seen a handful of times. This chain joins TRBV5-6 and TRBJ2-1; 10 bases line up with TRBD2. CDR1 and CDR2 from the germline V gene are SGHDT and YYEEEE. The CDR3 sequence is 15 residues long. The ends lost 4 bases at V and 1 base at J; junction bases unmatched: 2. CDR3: CASSQRGGSYNEQFF. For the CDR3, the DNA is TGTGCCAGCAGCCAGCGGGGGGGGTCCTACAATGAGCAGTTCTTC.

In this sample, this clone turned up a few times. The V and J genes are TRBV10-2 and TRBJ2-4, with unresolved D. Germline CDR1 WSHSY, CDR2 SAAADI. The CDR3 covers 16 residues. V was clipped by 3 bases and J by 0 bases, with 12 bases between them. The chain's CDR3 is CASSDGPTEAKNIQYF. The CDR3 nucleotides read TGCGCCAGCAGTGATGGGCCCACGGAAGCCAAAAACATTCAGTACTTC.

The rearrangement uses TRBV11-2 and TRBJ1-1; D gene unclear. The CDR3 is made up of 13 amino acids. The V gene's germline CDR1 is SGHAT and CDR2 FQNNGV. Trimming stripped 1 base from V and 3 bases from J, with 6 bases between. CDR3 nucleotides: TGTGCCAGCAGCTTAGTCGGGGACACTGAAGCTTTCTTT. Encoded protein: CASSLVGDTEAFF.

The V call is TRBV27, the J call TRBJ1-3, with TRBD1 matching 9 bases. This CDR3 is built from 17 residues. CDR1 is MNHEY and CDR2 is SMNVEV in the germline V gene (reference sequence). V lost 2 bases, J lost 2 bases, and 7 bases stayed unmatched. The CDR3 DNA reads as TGTGCCAGCAGTTTAATCGGACAGGGGATCGCTGGAAACACCATATATTTT. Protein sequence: CASSLIGQGIAGNTIYF.

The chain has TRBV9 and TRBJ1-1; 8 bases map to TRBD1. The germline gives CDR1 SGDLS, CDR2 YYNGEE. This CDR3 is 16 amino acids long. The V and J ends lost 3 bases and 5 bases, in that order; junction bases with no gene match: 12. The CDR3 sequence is CASSALPGQGLTEAFF. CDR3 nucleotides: TGTGCCAGCAGCGCTCTCCCCGGACAGGGTTTGACTGAAGCTTTCTTT.

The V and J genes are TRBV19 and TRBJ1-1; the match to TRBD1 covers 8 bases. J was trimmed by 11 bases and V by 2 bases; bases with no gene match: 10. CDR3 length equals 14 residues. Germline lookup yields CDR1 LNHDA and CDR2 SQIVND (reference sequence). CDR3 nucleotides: TGTGCCAGTAGTATACTAAGACAGGGGAATTTGGCTTTCTTT. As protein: CASSILRQGNLAFF.

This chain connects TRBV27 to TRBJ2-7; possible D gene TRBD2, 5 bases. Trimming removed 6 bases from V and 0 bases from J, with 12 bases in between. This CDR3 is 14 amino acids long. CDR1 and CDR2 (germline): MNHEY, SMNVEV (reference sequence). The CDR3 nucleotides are TGTGCCAGCAGCCACGCACTAGTCTCCTACGAGCAGTACTTC. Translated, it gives CASSHALVSYEQYF.

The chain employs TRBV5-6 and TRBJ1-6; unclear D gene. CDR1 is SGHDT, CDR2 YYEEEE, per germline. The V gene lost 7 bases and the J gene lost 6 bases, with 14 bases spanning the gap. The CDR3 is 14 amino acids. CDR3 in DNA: TGTGCCAGCGGGGAGTGGGAGGCTAATTCACCCCTCCACTTT. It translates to CASGEWEANSPLHF.

CDR3 in amino acids: CASSLLAGGYNEQFF. CDR3 DNA: TGTGCCAGCAGCCTACTAGCGGGGGGGTACAATGAGCAGTTCTTC. The chain is built from TRBV7-6 and TRBJ2-1; 13 positions agree with TRBD2. Trimming removed 5 bases from V and 4 bases from J; junction bases left unmatched: 2. There are 15 residues in the CDR3. The V gene's germline CDR1 is SGHVS and CDR2 FNYEAQ.

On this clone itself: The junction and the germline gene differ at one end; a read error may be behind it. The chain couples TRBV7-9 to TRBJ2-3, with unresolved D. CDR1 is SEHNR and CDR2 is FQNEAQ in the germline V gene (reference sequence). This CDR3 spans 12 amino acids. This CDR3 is CSSSFSTDTQYF. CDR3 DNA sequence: TGTTCCAGCAGCTTTTCTACCGATACGCAGTATTTT.

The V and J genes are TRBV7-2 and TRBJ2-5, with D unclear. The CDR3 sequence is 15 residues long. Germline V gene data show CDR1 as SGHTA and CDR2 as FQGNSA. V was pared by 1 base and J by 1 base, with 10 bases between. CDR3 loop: CASSLVATPQETQYF. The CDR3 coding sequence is TGTGCCAGCAGCTTAGTTGCGACTCCCCAAGAGACCCAGTACTTC.

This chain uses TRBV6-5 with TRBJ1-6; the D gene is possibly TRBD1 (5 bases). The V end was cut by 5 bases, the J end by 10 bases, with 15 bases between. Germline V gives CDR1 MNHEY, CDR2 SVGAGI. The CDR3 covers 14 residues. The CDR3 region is CASSAGASGSPLHF. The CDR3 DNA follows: TGTGCCAGCAGTGCTGGGGCCTCAGGGTCACCCCTCCACTTT.

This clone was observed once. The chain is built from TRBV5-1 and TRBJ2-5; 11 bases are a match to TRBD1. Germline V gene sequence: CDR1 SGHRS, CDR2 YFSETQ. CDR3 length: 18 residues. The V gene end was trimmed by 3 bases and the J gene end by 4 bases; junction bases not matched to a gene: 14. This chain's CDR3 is CASSSEFRDRGVRETQYF. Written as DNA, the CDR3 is TGCGCCAGCAGCTCTGAATTCCGGGACAGGGGGGTTCGAGAGACCCAGTACTTC.

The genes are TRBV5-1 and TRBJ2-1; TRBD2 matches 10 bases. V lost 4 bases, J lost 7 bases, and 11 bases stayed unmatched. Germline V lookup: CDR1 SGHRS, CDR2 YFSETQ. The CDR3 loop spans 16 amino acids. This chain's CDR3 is CASSGPSGGARNEQFF. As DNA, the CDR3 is TGCGCCAGCAGCGGACCAAGCGGGGGGGCCCGAAATGAGCAGTTCTTC.

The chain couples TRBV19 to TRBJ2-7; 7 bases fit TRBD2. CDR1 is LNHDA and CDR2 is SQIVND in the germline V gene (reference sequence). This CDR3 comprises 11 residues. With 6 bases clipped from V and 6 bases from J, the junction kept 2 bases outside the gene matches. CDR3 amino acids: CASRWGGEQYF. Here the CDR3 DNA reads TGTGCCAGTAGGTGGGGGGGCGAGCAGTACTTC.

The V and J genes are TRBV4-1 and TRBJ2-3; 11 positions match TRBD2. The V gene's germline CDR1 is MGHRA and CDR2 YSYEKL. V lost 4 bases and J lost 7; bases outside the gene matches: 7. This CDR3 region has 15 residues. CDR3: CASSPTSGSTNTQYF. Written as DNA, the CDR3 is TGCGCCAGCAGCCCCACTAGCGGGAGTACGAATACGCAGTATTTT.

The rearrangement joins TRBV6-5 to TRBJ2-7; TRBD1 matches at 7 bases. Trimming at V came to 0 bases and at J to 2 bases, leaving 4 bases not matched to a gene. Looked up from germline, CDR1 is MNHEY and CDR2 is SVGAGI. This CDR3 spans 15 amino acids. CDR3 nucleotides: TGTGCCAGCAGTTACTCGAGGGACAGAGCCTACGAGCAGTACTTC. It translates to CASSYSRDRAYEQYF.

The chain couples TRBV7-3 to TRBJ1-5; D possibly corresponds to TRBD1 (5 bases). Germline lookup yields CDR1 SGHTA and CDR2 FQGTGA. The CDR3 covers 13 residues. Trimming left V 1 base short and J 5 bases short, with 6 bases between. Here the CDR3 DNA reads TGTGCCAGCAGCTTAAGCAGGGATCAGCCCCAGCATTTT. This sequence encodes CASSLSRDQPQHF.

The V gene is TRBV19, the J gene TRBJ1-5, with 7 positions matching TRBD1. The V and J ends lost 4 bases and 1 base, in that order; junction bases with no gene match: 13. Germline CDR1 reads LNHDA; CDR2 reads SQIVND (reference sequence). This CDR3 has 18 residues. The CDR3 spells CASSSRAGGLGSNQPQHF. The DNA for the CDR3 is TGTGCCAGTAGTAGTCGGGCAGGGGGATTGGGAAGCAATCAGCCCCAGCATTTT.